The 18 T cell receptor beta chains reported below all come from one sample, sequenced in a study of cytomegalovirus exposure and HLA in healthy donors. The PCR employed 60 Vbeta primers together with 13 Jbeta primers. TCRdb's table, derived via immunoSEQ multiplex PCR, lists solely in-frame clones and lacks some. The sample holds about 150,000 clones, around 75% seen once. Sequenced sample: PBMCs. These receptors originate from a man aged 25-45 years in good health and CMV-seronegative.

The CDR3 DNA reads as TGTGCCACCAGCATACCGACAGGGGGCCCTGGGGCCAACGTCCTGACTTTC. It codes for CATSIPTGGPGANVLTF. This chain links TRBV15 with TRBJ2-6, with TRBD1 matching over 10 bases. Germline V gene lookup returns CDR1 LNHNV and CDR2 YYDKDF (reference sequence). With 4 bases clipped from V and 2 bases from J, the junction kept 5 bases outside the gene matches. The CDR3 consists of 17 residues.

The CDR3 bases are TGTGCCAGCAGCCCAGTGCAGGGCCCCCCCTCTGGGGCCAACGTCCTGACTTTC. This gives the protein CASSPVQGPPSGANVLTF. The chain recombines TRBV7-8 with TRBJ2-6, with D perhaps matching TRBD1 (5 bases). V shed 5 bases and J shed 0 bases, with 17 bases lying between them. The germline V gene has CDR1 SGHVS and CDR2 FQNEAQ. The CDR3 runs to 18 residues.

Details on this clone: One end of the junction varies from germline; a read error may be responsible. The genes are TRBV7-9 and TRBJ1-1, with 8 bases identical to TRBD1. This CDR3 region has 15 residues. Looked up from germline, CDR1 is SEHNR and CDR2 is FQNEAQ (reference sequence). The CDR3 DNA reads TGTTCCAGCAGCTTAAGAACAGGGGGGGGGACTGAAGCTTTCTTT. The encoded protein is CSSSLRTGGGTEAFF.

This clone showed up just a few times. V is TRBV5-6 and J is TRBJ2-7, with 11 bases that match TRBD2. The J segment lost 7 bases and the V segment lost 5 bases, leaving 14 bases of the junction unmatched. CDR3 length: 16 residues. In germline, CDR1 is SGHDT, CDR2 YYEEEE. This chain's CDR3 is CASSPGLAAKGREQYF. The CDR3, as DNA: TGTGCCAGCAGTCCGGGACTAGCGGCCAAGGGGCGGGAGCAGTACTTC.

Only one count was recorded for this clone. The chain joins TRBV7-2 to TRBJ1-1; perhaps TRBD1 as D (6 bases). Germline V CDR1 and CDR2: SGHTA, FQGNSA. V dropped 1 base and J dropped 7 bases, with 13 bases sitting between them. This CDR3 contains 14 residues. CDR3 nucleotide sequence: TGTGCCAGCAGCTTAGGGGGAGGGGGGGGTGAAGCTTTCTTT. Translated: CASSLGGGGGEAFF.

This chain links TRBV7-9 with TRBJ1-2, with 7 bases fitting TRBD1. This CDR3 region has 12 residues. J gave up 8 bases and V 11 bases, and 11 bases lay outside the gene matches. CDR1 and CDR2 (germline): SEHNR, FQNEAQ (reference sequence). The CDR3 is CAGTGDGAGYTF. The DNA for the CDR3 is TGTGCCGGAACAGGGGACGGGGCCGGCTACACCTTC.

V gene TRBV6-1 combines with J gene TRBJ2-7, with D tentatively TRBD1 (5 bases). The V and J ends lost 11 bases and 6 bases respectively, with 17 bases between them. The V gene's germline CDR1 is MNHNS and CDR2 SASEGT. This CDR3 comprises 12 residues. CDR3 sequence: CALGAQKTEQYF. In DNA form, the CDR3 reads TGTGCCCTAGGGGCACAAAAGACCGAGCAGTACTTC.

The chain uses TRBV7-9 and TRBJ2-7; the match to TRBD2 covers 8 bases. This CDR3 has 15 residues. V shed 4 bases and J 4 bases; nucleotides not matched to a gene: 9. The germline V gene encodes CDR1 SEHNR and CDR2 FQNEAQ (reference sequence). As DNA, the CDR3 is TGTGCCAGCAGCTCCATCGGGGGGGTCGGGTACGAGCAGTACTTC. Translating gives CASSSIGGVGYEQYF.

Worth noting for this clone: A read error may produce the germline difference seen at one junction end. The chain has TRBV7-9 and TRBJ2-6; a weak D match, TRBD1 (5 bases). Germline V CDR1 and CDR2: SEHNR, FQNEAQ (reference sequence). There are 16 residues in the CDR3. As DNA, the CDR3 is TGTGCCAGCAGCACCCCTATTCTCTCTGGGGCCAACGGCCTGACTTTC. It translates to CASSTPILSGANGLTF. The variable domain in full, completed from reference TRBV7-9 and TRBJ2-6, reads DTGVSQNPRHKITKRGQNVTFRCDPISEHNRLYWYRQTLGQGPEFLTYFQNEAQLEKSRLLSDRFSAERPKGSFSTLEIQRTEQGDSAMYLCASSTPILSGANGLTFGAGSRLTVL.

The chain couples TRBV10-1 to TRBJ2-7; no definite D call. Germline CDR1 WNHNN, CDR2 SYGVQD (reference sequence). The V end lost 3 bases, the J end lost 5 bases, and 8 bases lay between the germline ends. The CDR3 loop spans 12 amino acids. CDR3 region: CASSDSSHEQYF. The CDR3 DNA reads as TGCGCCAGCAGTGACAGTTCCCACGAGCAGTACTTC.

The chain links TRBV5-1 to TRBJ1-2; 9 bases map to TRBD1. With 3 bases clipped from V and 8 bases from J, the junction kept 5 bases outside the gene matches. The CDR3 has 13 amino acids. CDR1 and CDR2 from the germline V gene are SGHRS and YFSETQ. CDR3 nucleotide sequence: TGCGCCAGCAGCTGGGGACAGGGAGAAGGCTACACCTTC. Translated: CASSWGQGEGYTF.

This chain joins TRBV11-3 and TRBJ2-1; D remains ambiguous. CDR1 is SGHNT, CDR2 YENEEA, per germline. V was clipped by 2 bases and J by 11 bases, with 10 bases between them. This CDR3 region has 12 residues. The CDR3 protein is CASSLRDTKQFF. CDR3 DNA: TGTGCCAGCAGCTTACGAGACACCAAGCAGTTCTTC. The variable domain in full, with the rest retrieved from reference TRBV11-3 and TRBJ2-1, is EAGVVQSPRYKIIEKKQPVAFWCNPISGHNTLYWYLQNLGQGPELLIRYENEEAVDDSQLPKDRFSAERLKGVDSTLKIQPAELGDSAVYLCASSLRDTKQFFGPGTRLTVL.

Worth noting for this clone: The same CDR3 is also encoded by other DNA sequences in this sample. The gene calls are TRBV19 and TRBJ1-2; D is ambiguous. CDR1 and CDR2 from the germline V gene are LNHDA and SQIVND (reference sequence). This CDR3 region has 12 residues. V was clipped by 5 bases and J by 8 bases, with 12 bases between them. CDR3 loop: CASSWATYGYTF. The DNA for the CDR3 is TGTGCCAGTAGTTGGGCTACTTACGGCTACACCTTC.

This sequence joins TRBV5-1 and TRBJ2-2, with a tentative D call TRBD1 (8 bases). V was clipped by 4 bases and J by 4 bases, with 17 bases between them. The CDR3 contains 16 residues. Germline values: CDR1 SGHRS, CDR2 YFSETQ. The CDR3 bases are TGCGCCAGCAGCGGACAGGGAGGGTTAAGCACCGGGGAGCTGTTTTTT. Translation: CASSGQGGLSTGELFF.

The V gene is TRBV6-1, the J gene TRBJ2-3, with 8 bases aligning to TRBD2. Per germline, CDR1 MNHNS and CDR2 SASEGT. The CDR3 consists of 13 residues. Trimming cost V 6 bases and J 1 base; bases outside gene matches: 0. The CDR3 loop is CASRLAGTDTQYF. The DNA of the CDR3 is TGTGCCAGCAGACTAGCGGGCACAGATACGCAGTATTTT.

This chain connects TRBV28 to TRBJ2-4; D call uncertain. Germline V gene data show CDR1 as MDHEN and CDR2 as SYDVKM. The CDR3 totals 15 residues. The V and J ends lost 5 bases and 1 base respectively, with 12 bases between them. The CDR3 protein is CASSGSSYAKNIQYF. CDR3 DNA sequence: TGTGCCAGCAGTGGGTCTAGTTATGCCAAAAACATTCAGTACTTC.

The chain uses TRBV7-6 and TRBJ2-1; TRBD2 matches 8 bases. The ends lost 2 bases at V and 6 bases at J; junction bases unmatched: 3. Germline CDR1 is SGHVS and CDR2 is FNYEAQ. The length of the CDR3 is 14 residues. The CDR3 loop is CASSLTGRGNEQFF. The CDR3 region has the DNA TGTGCCAGCAGCTTAACCGGGAGGGGCAATGAGCAGTTCTTC.

Concerning this clone itself: The same CDR3 arises from other DNA sequences in this sample as well. This sequence joins TRBV18 and TRBJ2-5, with a weak D call TRBD2 (6 bases). The germline gives CDR1 KGHSH, CDR2 LQKENI. Trimming stripped 3 bases from V and 2 bases from J, with 7 bases between. This CDR3 has 13 amino acids. CDR3 sequence reads: CASSPGRQETQYF. In DNA, the CDR3 is TGTGCCAGCTCACCGGGGAGGCAAGAGACCCAGTACTTC.